The clone carrying this T cell receptor beta chain was found once. This sample was taken from a study of blood T cell repertoires in COVID-19. The assay was immunoSEQ multiplex PCR, and TCRdb's table has in-frame clones only and misses some. The repertoire holds 98,000 or so clones, with around four fifths as singletons. V lost 1 base, J lost 5 bases, and 11 bases lay in between. The CDR3 is made up of 14 amino acids. The germline gives CDR1 SGHRS, CDR2 YFSETQ. This clonotype originated in a woman aged 65 to 85 with acute or convalescent COVID-19. The specimen sequenced was peripheral blood. The chain combines TRBV5-1 with TRBJ2-3, with TRBD2 as a possible D gene (5 bases). CDR3 DNA: TGCGCCAGCAGCTTGACCGGGATTAGAGATACGCAGTATTTT. Protein: CASSLTGIRDTQYF. Full variable domain (missing parts from reference TRBV5-1 and TRBJ2-3): KAGVTQTPRYLIKTRGQQVTLSCSPISGHRSVSWYQQTPGQGLQFLFEYFSETQRNKGNFPGRFSGRQFSNSRSEMNVSTLELGDSALYLCASSLTGIRDTQYFGPGTRLTVL.